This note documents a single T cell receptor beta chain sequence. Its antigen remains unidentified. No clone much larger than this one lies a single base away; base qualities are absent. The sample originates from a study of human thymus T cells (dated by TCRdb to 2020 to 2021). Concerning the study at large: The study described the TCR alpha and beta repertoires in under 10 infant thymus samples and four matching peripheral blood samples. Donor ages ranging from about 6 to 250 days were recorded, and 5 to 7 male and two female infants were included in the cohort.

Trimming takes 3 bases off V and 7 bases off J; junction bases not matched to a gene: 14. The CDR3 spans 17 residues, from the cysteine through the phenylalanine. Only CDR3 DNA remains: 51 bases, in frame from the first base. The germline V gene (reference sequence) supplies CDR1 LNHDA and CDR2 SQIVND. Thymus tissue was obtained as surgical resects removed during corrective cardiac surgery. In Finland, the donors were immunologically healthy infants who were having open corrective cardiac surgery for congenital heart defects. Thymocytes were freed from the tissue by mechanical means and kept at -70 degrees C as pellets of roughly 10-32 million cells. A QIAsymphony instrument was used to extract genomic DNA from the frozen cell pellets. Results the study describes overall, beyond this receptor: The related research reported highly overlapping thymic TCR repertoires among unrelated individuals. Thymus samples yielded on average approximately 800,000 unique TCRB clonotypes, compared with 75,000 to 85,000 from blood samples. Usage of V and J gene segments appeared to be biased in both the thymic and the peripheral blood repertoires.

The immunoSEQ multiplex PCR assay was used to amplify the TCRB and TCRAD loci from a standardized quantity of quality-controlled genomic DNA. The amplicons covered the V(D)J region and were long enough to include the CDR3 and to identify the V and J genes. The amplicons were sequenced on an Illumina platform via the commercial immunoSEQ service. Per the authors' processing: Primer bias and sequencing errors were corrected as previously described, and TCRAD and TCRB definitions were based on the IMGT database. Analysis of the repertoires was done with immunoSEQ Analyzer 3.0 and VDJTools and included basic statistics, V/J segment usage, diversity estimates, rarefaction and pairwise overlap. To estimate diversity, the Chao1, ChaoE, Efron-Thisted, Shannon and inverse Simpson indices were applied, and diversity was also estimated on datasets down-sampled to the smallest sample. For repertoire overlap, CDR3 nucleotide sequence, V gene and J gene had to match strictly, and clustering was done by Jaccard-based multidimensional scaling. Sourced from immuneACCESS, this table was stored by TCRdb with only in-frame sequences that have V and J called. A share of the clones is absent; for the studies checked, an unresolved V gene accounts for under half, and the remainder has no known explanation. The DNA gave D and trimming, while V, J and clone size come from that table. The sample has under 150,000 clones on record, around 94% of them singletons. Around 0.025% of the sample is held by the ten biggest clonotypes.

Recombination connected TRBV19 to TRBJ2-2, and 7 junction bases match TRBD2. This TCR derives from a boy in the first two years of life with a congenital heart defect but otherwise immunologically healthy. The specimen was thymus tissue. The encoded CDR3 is CASSMFQRGPLGGELFF. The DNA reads TGTGCCAGTAGTATGTTCCAGCGGGGCCCCCTAGGCGGGGAGCTGTTTTTT.